These T cell receptor beta chains were read from a single sample in a study of shared clonotypes between healthy human individuals. Data came from immunoSEQ multiplex PCR; TCRdb stores just in-frame clones and leaves some out. The sample shows over 400,000 clones, about 78% of them seen only once. Sequencing was carried out using PBMCs. These receptors all come from a woman in her thirties or forties in good health. Some clones in this sample may be carry-over from other donors' samples. CDR3s include the opening cysteine and the closing phenylalanine or tryptophan. The order of the fields is V gene, clone size, J gene, D gene, CDR3 protein, CDR3 DNA. The D gene is left open where the match is weak. Only some rows state a clone size, as once, few, many or a class for expanded clones.

V: TRBV5-1; size: .; J: TRBJ1-1; D: TRBD1; CDR3: CASSFDRGLTEAFF; DNA: TGCGCCAGCAGCTTTGACAGGGGGCTGACTGAAGCTTTCTTT
V: TRBV11-2; size: .; J: TRBJ1-1; D: TRBD1; CDR3: CASSLGGTGGRAFF; DNA: TGTGCCAGCAGCTTAGGCGGGACAGGGGGTAGAGCTTTCTTT
V: TRBV16; size: .; J: TRBJ1-2; D: .; CDR3: CASSQSNYGYTF; DNA: TGTGCCAGCAGCCAATCCAACTATGGCTACACCTTC
V: TRBV6-1; size: .; J: TRBJ1-5; D: .; CDR3: CASVWGGNQPQHF; DNA: TGTGCCAGCGTTTGGGGGGGCAATCAGCCCCAGCATTTT
V: TRBV6-5; size: many; J: TRBJ2-4; D: .; CDR3: CASSYSAENIQYF; DNA: TGTGCCAGCAGTTACTCGGCGGAAAACATTCAGTACTTC
V: TRBV29-1; size: .; J: TRBJ1-2; D: .; CDR3: CSVRRSSGYTF; DNA: TGCAGCGTTCGGAGGAGTAGCGGCTACACCTTC
V: TRBV18; size: few; J: TRBJ2-7; D: TRBD2; CDR3: CASSPPHRTSGRAYEQYF; DNA: TGTGCCAGCTCACCACCTCACAGGACTAGCGGGAGGGCCTACGAGCAGTACTTC
V: TRBV27; size: .; J: TRBJ1-2; D: .; CDR3: CASRNNIGVGYGYTF; DNA: TGTGCCAGCAGAAACAATATAGGGGTGGGCTATGGCTACACCTTC
V: TRBV15; size: .; J: TRBJ2-7; D: .; CDR3: CATSRDQPGRSLFYEQYF; DNA: TGTGCCACCAGCAGAGATCAACCTGGGCGGAGCCTCTTCTACGAGCAGTACTTC
V: TRBV27; size: once; J: TRBJ2-7; D: TRBD2; CDR3: CASSQLRTSGNAYEQYF; DNA: TGTGCCAGCAGTCAACTGCGGACTAGCGGGAACGCATACGAGCAGTACTTC
V: TRBV4-1; size: .; J: TRBJ2-3; D: .; CDR3: CASSRPGTDTQYF; DNA: TGCGCCAGCAGCCGCCCGGGCACAGATACGCAGTATTTT
V: TRBV6-6; size: few; J: TRBJ1-1; D: .; CDR3: CASSYSSTEAFF; DNA: TGTGCCAGCAGTTACTCGTCCACTGAAGCTTTCTTT
V: TRBV7-2; size: .; J: TRBJ2-7; D: .; CDR3: CASSSLYYEQYF; DNA: TGTGCCAGCAGCTCACTCTACTACGAGCAGTACTTC
V: TRBV9; size: .; J: TRBJ2-7; D: TRBD2; CDR3: CASSVDGRAHEQYF; DNA: TGTGCCAGCAGCGTAGACGGGAGGGCCCACGAGCAGTACTTC
V: TRBV7-2; size: .; J: TRBJ2-1; D: .; CDR3: CASSLGRGTPYNEQFF; DNA: TGTGCCAGCAGCTTAGGGAGGGGGACCCCCTACAATGAGCAGTTCTTC
V: TRBV27; size: .; J: TRBJ1-5; D: TRBD1; CDR3: CASSFAFDREGNQPQHF; DNA: TGTGCCAGCAGTTTCGCCTTCGACAGGGAGGGCAATCAGCCCCAGCATTTT
V: TRBV23-1; size: .; J: TRBJ2-4; D: .; CDR3: CASGHPSGTKNIQYF; DNA: TGCGCCAGCGGCCACCCGTCGGGGACCAAAAACATTCAGTACTTC
V: TRBV30; size: .; J: TRBJ2-5; D: TRBD1; CDR3: CAWSPRDRGPNRRETQYF; DNA: TGTGCCTGGAGTCCCCGGGACAGGGGGCCTAATCGGCGAGAGACCCAGTACTTC
V: TRBV7-2; size: few; J: TRBJ2-7; D: TRBD2; CDR3: CASSLLPGAGGSSYEQYF; DNA: TGTGCCAGCAGCCTCCTACCTGGCGCGGGAGGGAGCTCCTACGAGCAGTACTTC
V: TRBV7-7; size: few; J: TRBJ2-1; D: .; CDR3: CASSLDWAREQFF; DNA: TGTGCCAGCAGCTTAGATTGGGCCCGGGAGCAGTTCTTC
V: TRBV27; size: few; J: TRBJ1-4; D: .; CDR3: CASSLTGGPLEKLFF; DNA: TGTGCCAGCAGTTTAACCGGGGGCCCTCTGGAAAAACTGTTTTTT
V: TRBV19; size: .; J: TRBJ1-4; D: TRBD1; CDR3: CASSITGVGGEKLFF; DNA: TGTGCCAGTAGTATAACAGGGGTTGGAGGTGAAAAACTGTTTTTT
V: TRBV6-5; size: .; J: TRBJ2-7; D: .; CDR3: CASSYSNGIYEQYF; DNA: TGTGCCAGCAGTTACTCGAACGGAATCTACGAGCAGTACTTC
V: TRBV6-1; size: .; J: TRBJ1-4; D: .; CDR3: CASSELPGRGDEKLFF; DNA: TGTGCCAGCAGTGAACTCCCAGGGAGGGGTGATGAAAAACTGTTTTTT
V: TRBV9; size: .; J: TRBJ1-3; D: .; CDR3: CASSGSSGNTIYF; DNA: TGTGCCAGCAGCGGGTCCTCTGGAAACACCATATATTTT
V: TRBV7-8; size: .; J: TRBJ2-5; D: TRBD2; CDR3: CASSLWGGSQETQYF; DNA: TGTGCCAGCAGCCTATGGGGGGGTAGCCAAGAGACCCAGTACTTC
V: TRBV15; size: .; J: TRBJ2-7; D: TRBD2; CDR3: CATSSRSGRAEVYEQYF; DNA: TGTGCCACCAGCAGTCGTAGCGGGAGGGCCGAGGTGTACGAGCAGTACTTC
V: TRBV9; size: .; J: TRBJ2-2; D: TRBD2; CDR3: CASSGTSDTGELFF; DNA: TGTGCCAGCAGCGGGACTAGCGACACCGGGGAGCTGTTTTTT
V: TRBV5-4; size: .; J: TRBJ2-2; D: TRBD2; CDR3: CASSISGFVTGELFF; DNA: TGTGCCAGCAGCATTAGCGGGTTCGTCACCGGGGAGCTGTTTTTT
V: TRBV28; size: .; J: TRBJ2-7; D: TRBD1; CDR3: CASSITWDRGREQYF; DNA: TGTGCCAGCAGCATAACATGGGACAGGGGGAGGGAGCAGTACTTC
V: TRBV28; size: .; J: TRBJ1-2; D: .; CDR3: CASSLDRTNYGYTF; DNA: TGTGCCAGCAGTTTAGACAGGACTAACTATGGCTACACCTTC
V: TRBV28; size: .; J: TRBJ1-2; D: TRBD1; CDR3: CASSLGQARYGYTF; DNA: TGTGCCAGCAGTTTGGGACAGGCCCGCTATGGCTACACCTTC
V: TRBV27; size: .; J: TRBJ1-1; D: .; CDR3: CASSFRVNTEAFF; DNA: TGTGCCAGCAGTTTTAGGGTGAATACTGAAGCTTTCTTT
V: TRBV27; size: .; J: TRBJ2-5; D: .; CDR3: CASSFSGAAQETQYF; DNA: TGTGCCAGCAGTTTTTCAGGTGCGGCTCAAGAGACCCAGTACTTC
V: TRBV6-4; size: .; J: TRBJ1-3; D: .; CDR3: CASSDRFLRENTIYF; DNA: TGTGCCAGCAGTGATCGTTTCTTGCGGGAAAACACCATATATTTT
V: TRBV28; size: few; J: TRBJ2-7; D: .; CDR3: CASSRGRDYEQYF; DNA: TGTGCCAGCAGCCGAGGACGGGATTACGAGCAGTACTTC
V: TRBV18; size: .; J: TRBJ2-2; D: .; CDR3: CASSPGLNTGELFF; DNA: TGTGCCAGCTCACCGGGGTTGAACACCGGGGAGCTGTTTTTT
V: TRBV6-4; size: .; J: TRBJ2-1; D: TRBD1; CDR3: CASSGDSKDEQFF; DNA: TGTGCCAGCAGTGGGGACAGCAAGGATGAGCAGTTCTTC
V: TRBV5-4; size: .; J: TRBJ1-1; D: TRBD1; CDR3: CASSLDRGNTEAFF; DNA: TGTGCCAGCAGCTTGGACAGGGGGAACACTGAAGCTTTCTTT
V: TRBV4-1; size: .; J: TRBJ2-6; D: .; CDR3: CASRQPTGTVISGANVLTF; DNA: TGCGCCAGCAGGCAGCCGACCGGGACGGTAATTTCTGGGGCCAACGTCCTGACTTTC
V: TRBV11-2; size: few; J: TRBJ1-1; D: TRBD1; CDR3: CASSAGTANTEAFF; DNA: TGTGCCAGCAGCGCCGGGACAGCTAACACTGAAGCTTTCTTT
V: TRBV4-2; size: .; J: TRBJ2-5; D: TRBD1; CDR3: CASSQVGGTGGSETQYF; DNA: TGTGCCAGCAGCCAAGTGGGCGGGACAGGGGGCTCGGAGACCCAGTACTTC
V: TRBV7-8; size: .; J: TRBJ2-7; D: TRBD1; CDR3: CASSSDRADEQYF; DNA: TGTGCCAGCAGCTCTGACAGGGCGGACGAGCAGTACTTC
V: TRBV7-7; size: once; J: TRBJ2-7; D: TRBD1; CDR3: CASRWTGVRKGYNYEQYF; DNA: TGTGCCAGCAGGTGGACAGGGGTACGGAAAGGGTATAACTACGAGCAGTACTTC
V: TRBV4-1; size: .; J: TRBJ1-5; D: .; CDR3: CASSPTGSNQPQHF; DNA: TGCGCCAGCAGCCCGACAGGTAGCAATCAGCCCCAGCATTTT